Below are 13 T cell receptor beta chains sequenced from a single sample in a study of T cells in Graves' hyperthyroidism and ophthalmopathy. RNA transcripts gave rise to amplified TCR beta CDR3 regions. RT-PCR in the first round (using the HTBI primer set) targeted the TCR CDR3. One entry per CDR3 protein results from TCRdb running MiXCR on the multiplex PCR reads. The data contain nearly 750,000 distinct CDR3 sequences, just over 35% of them singletons. The sequencing input was blood. Receptor source: a woman aged 40 to 50 with Graves' hyperthyroidism.

Comments on this clonotype: A much larger clonotype is one base distant, so this may be a read error. The chain recombines TRBV6-5 with TRBJ1-5; 7 bases align to TRBD1. V was clipped by 4 bases and J by 6 bases; unmatched bases: 9. The CDR3 totals 15 residues. Germline V gives CDR1 MNHEY, CDR2 SVGAGI. CDR3 residues: CASSSDRSAGQPQHF. The DNA of the CDR3 is TGTGCCAGCAGTTCGGACAGGAGTGCCGGTCAGCCCCAGCATTTT.

The gene calls are TRBV10-3 and TRBJ2-1; TRBD2 aligns across 15 bases. Trimming at V came to 4 bases and at J to 4 bases, leaving 2 bases not matched to a gene. The CDR3 sequence is 16 residues long. Germline V lookup: CDR1 ENHRY, CDR2 SYGVKD. CDR3 sequence reads: CAISAGTSGGYNEQFF. The CDR3 coding sequence is TGTGCCATCAGTGCCGGGACTAGCGGGGGGTACAATGAGCAGTTCTTC.

The rearrangement joins TRBV20-1 to TRBJ1-1; TRBD1 agrees at 8 bases. From germline, CDR1 is DFQATT and CDR2 SNEGSKA (reference sequence). V gave up 5 bases and J gave up 1 base; unmatched junction bases: 6. This CDR3 region has 14 residues. The DNA of the CDR3 is TGCAGTGCTCGCGGACAGGGACCGAACACTGAAGCTTTCTTT. Translating it yields CSARGQGPNTEAFF.

This clonotype was counted many times. V gene TRBV20-1 combines with J gene TRBJ1-1; the D gene is possibly TRBD1 (5 bases). The germline V gene has CDR1 DFQATT and CDR2 SNEGSKA (reference sequence). The CDR3 sequence is 12 residues long. The germline V and J ends were trimmed by 5 bases and 5 bases, with 12 bases remaining between them. In nucleotides, the CDR3 is TGCAGTGCTGGCCGTGGGGGTACTGAAGCTTTCTTT. Translated, it gives CSAGRGGTEAFF.

This clonotype was counted at least ten times. V and J are TRBV19 and TRBJ2-6; weak D call: TRBD1 (5 bases). The germline V gene has CDR1 LNHDA and CDR2 SQIVND (reference sequence). Trimming pared 2 bases from V and 0 bases from J, leaving 14 bases between. CDR3 length: 18 amino acids. The CDR3 sequence is CASSITGNSYSGANVLTF. DNA for the CDR3: TGTGCCAGTAGTATAACAGGAAACTCCTACTCTGGGGCCAACGTCCTGACTTTC. The complete variable domain, with remaining parts taken from reference TRBV19 and TRBJ2-6, reads DGGITQSPKYLFRKEGQNVTLSCEQNLNHDAMYWYRQDPGQGLRLIYYSQIVNDFQKGDIAEGYSVSREKKESFPLTVTSAQKNPTAFYLCASSITGNSYSGANVLTFGAGSRLTVL.

This clonotype was observed at least ten times. CDR3 protein: CASSTQTGNSPLHF. CDR3 coding DNA: TGTGCCAGCAGTACCCAGACAGGAAATTCACCCCTCCACTTT. The chain couples TRBV12-3 or TRBV12-4 to TRBJ1-6, with a possible D match to TRBD1 (6 bases). Trimming took off 5 bases at V and 7 bases at J, with 12 bases between the two ends. The CDR3 spans 14 residues.

This clonotype was detected only a few times. V and J are TRBV19 and TRBJ1-2, with 8 bases that match TRBD1. The germline V gene has CDR1 LNHDA and CDR2 SQIVND (reference sequence). The CDR3 runs to 15 residues. V lost 2 bases, J lost 5 bases, and 7 bases stayed unmatched. CDR3 amino acids: CASSIIKQGAYGYTF. CDR3 nucleotide sequence: TGTGCCAGTAGTATAATAAAGCAGGGGGCATATGGCTACACCTTC. Full variable domain (missing parts from reference TRBV19 and TRBJ1-2): DGGITQSPKYLFRKEGQNVTLSCEQNLNHDAMYWYRQDPGQGLRLIYYSQIVNDFQKGDIAEGYSVSREKKESFPLTVTSAQKNPTAFYLCASSIIKQGAYGYTFGSGTRLTVV.

In the case of this clonotype: It may be a read error: a sequence one base away is much more abundant. This rearrangement joins TRBV24-1 to TRBJ1-6, with 7 bases fitting TRBD1. Per germline, CDR1 KGHDR and CDR2 SFDVKD. CDR3 size: 18 residues. CDR3 sequence: CAASAKQGLKFVEPLLHF. The CDR3 bases are TGTGCCGCCAGCGCGAAACAGGGGCTGAAGTTTGTGGAACCCCTCCTCCACTTT.

On this clonotype: Being one base from a much bigger clone, this may be a read error. The V and J genes are TRBV7-8 and TRBJ1-1; a weak D match, TRBD1 (6 bases). This CDR3 comprises 12 residues. Germline V gene sequence: CDR1 SGHVS, CDR2 FQNEAQ. V shed 7 bases and J shed 1 base, with 7 bases lying between them. As DNA, the CDR3 is TGTGCCAGCACGGGACAGAACACTGAAGCTTTCTTT. This sequence encodes CASTGQNTEAFF.

In the case of this clonotype: Just one base apart from a much larger clone, this may be a read error. The chain carries TRBV2 and TRBJ2-2; D not certain. CDR3 length: 16 amino acids. The germline V gene encodes CDR1 SNHLY and CDR2 FYNNEI. V gave up 4 bases and J gave up 5 bases, with 17 bases separating them. CDR3 in amino acids: CASSVELRSRTGELFF. The CDR3, as DNA: TGTGCCAGCAGTGTAGAGTTGAGGTCGAGGACCGGGGAGCTGTTTTTT.

The chain joins TRBV13 to TRBJ2-7, with 10 bases fitting TRBD1. The CDR3 totals 16 residues. Germline lookup yields CDR1 PRHDT and CDR2 FYEKMQ (reference sequence). V lost 5 bases and J lost 5; bases outside the gene matches: 12. DNA of the CDR3: TGTGCCAGCAGCCAGGCCGGCGACAGGGGGCTGGACGAGCAGTACTTC. Translated: CASSQAGDRGLDEQYF. Together with reference TRBV13 and TRBJ2-7, the CDR3 gives the full variable domain: AAGVIQSPRHLIKEKRETATLKCYPIPRHDTVYWYQQGPGQDPQFLISFYEKMQSDKGSIPDRFSAQQFSDYHSELNMSSLELGDSALYFCASSQAGDRGLDEQYFGPGTRLTVT.

This clonotype was seen many times. The chain links TRBV2 to TRBJ1-1, with no clear D. CDR1 is SNHLY, CDR2 FYNNEI, per germline. Trimming stripped 1 base from V and 10 bases from J, with 10 bases between. This CDR3 region has 12 residues. CDR3 DNA sequence: TGTGCCAGCAGTGAAGGCGAGGGAAGAGCTTTCTTT. This encodes CASSEGEGRAFF.

This clonotype was counted ten times or more. The chain carries TRBV4-3 and TRBJ1-2; D gene unclear. Trimming removed 0 bases at V and 7 bases at J, with 12 bases between. Germline CDR1 is LGHNA and CDR2 is YSLEER. The CDR3 covers 14 residues. CDR3 region: CASSQDYAEGGYTF. In nucleotides, the CDR3 is TGCGCCAGCAGCCAAGATTATGCGGAGGGTGGCTACACCTTC.